This T cell receptor (beta chain) was recovered during a study of blood T cells in healthy people across ages. Study as a whole: With template switching, about one barcoded beta molecule was captured per two T cells.

A second PCR of roughly 6 to 12 cycles used a sample-barcoded 5' primer and a J-beta primer mix. A tag from a template-switch adaptor with 12 random nucleotides marked each cDNA molecule. Every sample produced at least 2.5 million CDR3-containing paired-end reads. MiXCR, applied by TCRdb to the 5' RACE reads, yields one record per CDR3 protein. Among about 1.6 million distinct CDR3 sequences listed, 30% to 40% were seen once. Germline V gene sequence: CDR1 MNHEY, CDR2 SMNVEV (reference sequence). With 8 bases removed from V and 3 bases from J, the gap between germline ends came to 13 bases. The CDR3 has 13 amino acids. Extraction yielded at least 5 micrograms of total RNA per sample.

The sequenced sample was blood. The chain links TRBV27 to TRBJ1-2; D gene ambiguous. The sequence was collected from a woman younger than 45 in good health. In nucleotides, the CDR3 is TGTGCCAGCTACCAGGCTGTTTACTATGGCTACACCTTC. This sequence encodes CASYQAVYYGYTF.